Each of the 21 T cell receptor beta chains below was sequenced from the same sample in a study of OX40 agonist ivuxolimab in advanced cancers. Data came from immunoSEQ multiplex PCR; TCRdb stores just in-frame clones and leaves some out. The table records approximately 66,000 clones, 88% of them present only once. Here the sequenced sample was CD4+ or CD8+ T cells sorted from blood, taken in a trial of the OX40 agonist ivuxolimab. Source of these receptors: an adult with an advanced solid tumor such as melanoma, head and neck, liver or kidney cancer.

This chain links TRBV5-8 with TRBJ1-6; D possibly corresponds to TRBD1 (6 bases). The CDR3 runs to 17 residues. V was shortened by 1 base and J by 1 base, with 12 bases between the two germline ends. Per the germline V gene, CDR1 is SGHTS and CDR2 is YDEGEE. This CDR3 is CASSLSGALSYNSPLHF. DNA for the CDR3: TGTGCCAGCAGCTTGTCGGGGGCTCTATCCTATAATTCACCCCTCCACTTT.

The chain employs TRBV6-1 and TRBJ2-7; either TRBD1 or TRBD2 may fit D (5 bases each). V gave up 0 bases and J gave up 3 bases, with 15 bases separating them. The CDR3 is made up of 16 amino acids. The germline V gene has CDR1 MNHNS and CDR2 SASEGT. CDR3 amino acids: CASSEAVNWGNYEQYF. The CDR3 DNA reads TGTGCCAGCAGTGAAGCGGTAAACTGGGGGAACTACGAGCAGTACTTC.

The J gene is TRBJ2-7, the V gene TRBV27; 7 bases are shared with TRBD1. Germline V CDR1 and CDR2: MNHEY, SMNVEV (reference sequence). V dropped 6 bases and J dropped 0; count of bases not matched to a gene: 5. The CDR3 spans 14 residues. Here the CDR3 reads CASSYRGSSYEQYF. CDR3 nucleotides: TGTGCCAGCAGCTACAGGGGAAGCTCCTACGAGCAGTACTTC.

The chain uses TRBV19 and TRBJ1-5; a possible D gene is TRBD1 (5 bases). CDR1 and CDR2 (germline): LNHDA, SQIVND (reference sequence). V was clipped by 3 bases and J by 3 bases, with 12 bases between them. This CDR3 comprises 15 residues. The CDR3 is CASSMQGIDNQPQHF. CDR3 DNA: TGTGCCAGTAGTATGCAGGGAATAGACAATCAGCCCCAGCATTTT. The complete variable domain, with remaining parts taken from reference TRBV19 and TRBJ1-5, reads DGGITQSPKYLFRKEGQNVTLSCEQNLNHDAMYWYRQDPGQGLRLIYYSQIVNDFQKGDIAEGYSVSREKKESFPLTVTSAQKNPTAFYLCASSMQGIDNQPQHFGDGTRLSIL.

J is TRBJ1-1 and V is TRBV4-1, with 7 nucleotides matching TRBD1. CDR3 size: 14 residues. Losses at the gene ends were 6 bases for V and 6 bases for J; bases not matched to a gene: 10. Germline V gives CDR1 MGHRA, CDR2 YSYEKL. The CDR3 bases are TGCGCCAGCAGGAAACAGGGGCCGCCCTCTGAAGCTTTCTTT. Translation gives CASRKQGPPSEAFF.

The chain couples TRBV11-2 to TRBJ1-2; D possibly corresponds to TRBD1 (5 bases). Germline CDR1 and CDR2: SGHAT and FQNNGV. This CDR3 has 15 residues. The V end lost 4 bases, the J end lost 6 bases, and 18 bases lay between the germline ends. Written as DNA, the CDR3 is TGTGCCAGCAGCTCCCGGGGCGTAGGGGTCGATGGCTACACCTTC. This encodes CASSSRGVGVDGYTF.

The chain joins TRBV9 to TRBJ2-3, with TRBD2 identical over 7 bases. The CDR3 runs 14 residues. Trimming took 8 bases from V and 2 from J; bases not matched to a gene: 8. Germline V gene sequence: CDR1 SGDLS, CDR2 YYNGEE. The CDR3, as DNA: TGTGCCAGTGCTCGGGAGGAATCCACAGATACGCAGTATTTT. This translates into CASAREESTDTQYF.

The rearrangement joins TRBV5-1 to TRBJ2-1; D perhaps matches TRBD1 (5 bases). CDR3 length: 12 amino acids. The V gene's germline CDR1 is SGHRS and CDR2 YFSETQ. Trimming removed 5 bases from V and 6 bases from J, with 9 bases in between. The CDR3 here is CASSRTINEQFF. In DNA form, the CDR3 reads TGCGCCAGCAGTCGGACAATCAATGAGCAGTTCTTC. The full variable domain, completed using reference TRBV5-1 and TRBJ2-1, is KAGVTQTPRYLIKTRGQQVTLSCSPISGHRSVSWYQQTPGQGLQFLFEYFSETQRNKGNFPGRFSGRQFSNSRSEMNVSTLELGDSALYLCASSRTINEQFFGPGTRLTVL.

This clone was seen only once. For the CDR3, the DNA is TGTGCCAGCAGTTACTCGATAGGGGATTGGAACATTCAGTACTTC. Amino acid sequence: CASSYSIGDWNIQYF. This chain connects TRBV6-5 to TRBJ2-4, with D perhaps TRBD1 (5 bases). Trimming shortened V by 0 bases and J by 7 bases, and 13 bases separated the two germline ends. CDR3 length equals 15 residues. Germline V gene sequence: CDR1 MNHEY, CDR2 SVGAGI.

The V gene is TRBV18, the J gene TRBJ2-1; 8 bases match TRBD2. CDR1 is KGHSH, CDR2 LQKENI, per germline. This CDR3 is 18 amino acids long. V shed 3 bases, J shed 0 bases, and the junction held 10 bases outside the gene matches. The CDR3, as DNA: TGTGCCAGCTCACCTCTTCGGTTAGCGGGGAGCTCCTACAATGAGCAGTTCTTC. This codes for CASSPLRLAGSSYNEQFF.

CDR3 DNA sequence: TGTGCCAGCAGTGAATTTGGACAGGGGGGTGGCGGCTACACCTTC. Translation gives CASSEFGQGGGGYTF. This sequence joins TRBV2 and TRBJ1-2; TRBD1 matches 10 bases. V shed 2 bases, J shed 8 bases, and the junction held 8 bases outside the gene matches. The CDR3 sequence is 15 residues long. The germline CDR1 and CDR2 sequences are SNHLY and FYNNEI.

J is TRBJ2-7 and V is TRBV20-1; no clear D gene. The CDR3 spans 11 residues. Germline V gives CDR1 DFQATT, CDR2 SNEGSKA (reference sequence). The germline V and J ends were trimmed by 6 bases and 5 bases, with 11 bases remaining between them. The DNA for the CDR3 is TGCAGTGCCTTGAGCTCTCACGAGCAGTACTTC. It translates to CSALSSHEQYF.

The chain couples TRBV14 to TRBJ2-5; 12 nucleotides match TRBD2. The CDR3 has 16 amino acids. Per germline, CDR1 SGHDN and CDR2 FVKESK. Germline trimming cut 1 base from V and 4 bases from J; bases unmatched to any gene: 4. This CDR3 is CASSQASGGAGETQYF. The CDR3 nucleotides are TGTGCCAGCAGCCAAGCTAGCGGGGGGGCAGGAGAGACCCAGTACTTC.

The rearrangement links TRBV6-6 to TRBJ2-7, with D tentatively TRBD1 or TRBD2 (5 bases each). The CDR3 length is 14 residues. Germline V gene sequence: CDR1 MNHNY, CDR2 SVGAGI (reference sequence). With 2 bases removed from V and 4 bases from J, the gap between germline ends came to 12 bases. The CDR3 spells CASSYGQGAYEQYF. The DNA of the CDR3 is TGTGCCAGCAGTTACGGCCAGGGAGCATACGAGCAGTACTTC.

In DNA form, the CDR3 reads TGCGCCAGCAGCCCTGAACAGGGGAACGGTGAAGCTTTCTTT. Encoded protein: CASSPEQGNGEAFF. The rearrangement uses TRBV5-1 and TRBJ1-1; TRBD1 agrees at 7 bases. Germline V gene lookup returns CDR1 SGHRS and CDR2 YFSETQ. This CDR3 region has 14 residues. J was trimmed by 7 bases and V by 4 bases; bases with no gene match: 10.

This chain joins TRBV10-3 and TRBJ2-5, with D maybe TRBD2 (5 bases). The CDR3 is made up of 13 amino acids. Germline CDR1 is ENHRY and CDR2 is SYGVKD. V gave up 3 bases and J gave up 5 bases, with 10 bases separating them. The CDR3 spells CAISDSGVETQYF. The CDR3 region has the DNA TGTGCCATCAGTGACTCCGGGGTTGAGACCCAGTACTTC.

There are a few counts of this clone. The CDR3 DNA sequence: TGCAGCGGGTACAGGGTGAACACTGAAGCTTTCTTT. Amino acids: CSGYRVNTEAFF. The V call is TRBV29-1, the J call TRBJ1-1, with a possible D match to TRBD1 (6 bases). The CDR3 sequence is 12 residues long. From germline, CDR1 is SQVTM and CDR2 ANQGSEA. The ends were cut back, 7 bases at V and 0 bases at J, with 9 bases in the middle.

The rearrangement links TRBV7-3 to TRBJ2-1, with D possibly matching TRBD2 (6 bases). Per germline, CDR1 SGHTA and CDR2 FQGTGA. Between the trimmed V and J ends, which lost 5 bases and 9 bases, there was a span of 17 bases. CDR3 length equals 14 residues. The CDR3 nucleotides read TGTGCCAGCAGCCTTAGCGGCAAAAGGGGTGAGCAGTTCTTC. Encoded protein: CASSLSGKRGEQFF.

The chain joins TRBV5-5 to TRBJ2-2; 7 bases map to TRBD1. J was trimmed by 3 bases and V by 3 bases; bases with no gene match: 5. CDR3 size: 15 residues. Germline V gene sequence: CDR1 SGHKS, CDR2 YYEKEE (reference sequence). CDR3 in amino acids: CASSSTGTDTGELFF. The DNA of the CDR3 is TGTGCCAGCAGCTCGACAGGGACGGACACCGGGGAGCTGTTTTTT.

The V gene is TRBV7-6, the J gene TRBJ2-5; 7 bases map to TRBD1. V dropped 5 bases and J dropped 10; count of bases not matched to a gene: 7. Germline V CDR1 and CDR2: SGHVS, FNYEAQ. The CDR3 consists of 12 residues. The CDR3 is CASSQPQGSQYF. CDR3 DNA sequence: TGTGCCAGCAGCCAGCCACAGGGGAGCCAGTACTTC.

This chain uses TRBV5-1 with TRBJ1-4, with a weak D call TRBD1 (5 bases). CDR1 and CDR2 from the germline V gene are SGHRS and YFSETQ. The CDR3 contains 14 residues. Trimming pared 3 bases from V and 2 bases from J, leaving 8 bases between. CDR3 sequence: CASSSGNTNEKLFF. The DNA of the CDR3 is TGCGCCAGCAGCTCAGGGAATACTAATGAAAAACTGTTTTTT.